A selection of T cell receptor beta chains follows, all from one sample in a study of regulatory T cells in long-lasting Graves disease. TCRdb re-derived calls from the multiplex PCR reads in MiXCR, one entry per CDR3 protein. The table has about 440,000 distinct CDR3 sequences, 15% seen once; the top ten hold 16%. These data are also associated with another study on T cells in Graves' hyperthyroidism and ophthalmopathy.

The sample here was peripheral blood mononuclear cells (PBMCs), taken at new diagnosis, from a patient treated with antithyroid drugs. The receptors were sampled from a woman aged 30 to 39 with Graves disease. CDR3s include the opening cysteine and the closing phenylalanine or tryptophan. A D gene is named only where the DNA matches it firmly. Only some rows state a clone size, as once, few, many or a class for expanded clones.

d_call j_call clone_size v_call cdr3_nt cdr3_aa
TRBD1 TRBJ1-1 many TRBV15 TGTGCCACTTCGACAGGGATGAACACTGAAGCTTTCTTT CATSTGMNTEAFF
- TRBJ1-5 - TRBV2 TGTGCCAGCAGTGAAGACAACTATAGCAATCAGCCCCAGCATTTT CASSEDNYSNQPQHF
TRBD2 TRBJ2-1 many TRBV11-2 TGTGCCAGCAGTTTTAGCGGGGGATCCTACAATGAGCAGTTCTTC CASSFSGGSYNEQFF
TRBD2 TRBJ2-3 few TRBV27 TGTGCCAGCAGTTTTCGACCCCCAGCGGGAGCTAGCACAGATACGCAGTATTTT CASSFRPPAGASTDTQYF
- TRBJ2-7 - TRBV29-1 TGCAGCGTTGAAGGCCGGGACGGGACCTACGAGCAGTACTTC CSVEGRDGTYEQYF
- TRBJ2-7 many TRBV25-1 TGTGCCAGCAGTATAACAGGAGTCAATTCTTCCTACGAGCAGTACTTC CASSITGVNSSYEQYF
TRBD1 TRBJ2-1 - TRBV19 TGTGCCAGTAGTGGCGGACAGGGAATCGACAATGAGCAGTTCTTC CASSGGQGIDNEQFF
TRBD2 TRBJ2-7 - TRBV29-1 TGCAGCGTGTACACCTGGGAGGGACTAGCGGGACGCCTCCTCGAGCAGTACTTC CSVYTWEGLAGRLLEQYF
TRBD1 TRBJ2-7 many TRBV7-9 TGTGCCAGCAGCGACCCGGTTAGGGGACAGGGTTCGTACGAGCAGTACTTC CASSDPVRGQGSYEQYF
TRBD2 TRBJ2-1 many TRBV12-3/TRBV12-4 TGTGCCAGCCATAGCGGGACCGATGAGCAGTTCTTC CASHSGTDEQFF
- TRBJ1-1 - TRBV28 TGTGCCAGCAGTAATTGGGGGGGTATGGACACTGAAGCTTTCTTT CASSNWGGMDTEAFF
- TRBJ1-5 many TRBV5-1 TGCGCCAGCAGCTTGGAACCGGACGGACGTCAGCCCCAGCATTTT CASSLEPDGRQPQHF
- TRBJ2-1 many TRBV11-2 TGTGCCAGCAGCCCACCTTCACAGGCCTACAATGAGCAGTTCTTC CASSPPSQAYNEQFF
TRBD2 TRBJ2-7 - TRBV6-1 TGTGCCAGCAGTGCCCGGACTAGCGGGATCTACGAGCAGTACTTC CASSARTSGIYEQYF
- TRBJ2-2 many TRBV7-6 TGTGCCAGCAGCTTAGGTCTGGGAACCGGGGAGCTGTTTTTT CASSLGLGTGELFF
- TRBJ1-5 many TRBV20-1 TGCAGTGCTAAGGGCGGCAGCAATCAGCCCCAGCATTTT CSAKGGSNQPQHF
- TRBJ1-2 many TRBV6-1 TGTGCCAGCAGTCTCGGGACCTTCTATGGCTACACCTTC CASSLGTFYGYTF
- TRBJ2-7 - TRBV20-1 TGCAGTGGGAGGAGACCCGAGCAGTACTTC CSGRRPEQYF
- TRBJ1-2 - TRBV27 TGTGCCAGCAGTTTTGAAGGCGGCTATTGCTACACCTTC CASSFEGGYCYTF
TRBD1 TRBJ1-2 - TRBV19 TGTGCCAGTAGGGGTTCGGACAGGTCTTCCACCTTC CASRGSDRSSTF
TRBD2 TRBJ2-1 many TRBV11-3 TGTGCCAGCAGCTTCGGGACTAGCGGTCGCGATGAGCAGTTCTTC CASSFGTSGRDEQFF
TRBD2 TRBJ2-2 - TRBV7-9 TGTGCCAGCAGCCACCTTTTAGCGGGAGTGGGTCTCGGGGAGCTGTTTTTT CASSHLLAGVGLGELFF
- TRBJ2-1 many TRBV3-1 TGTGCCAGCAGCCAGCGGGGAGTCCGAGGGCAGTTCTTC CASSQRGVRGQFF